The 25 T cell receptor beta chains listed next were all sequenced from one sample in a study of OX40 agonist ivuxolimab in advanced cancers. The method was immunoSEQ multiplex PCR; TCRdb's version includes in-frame clones alone and lacks a portion of them. The repertoire has tens of thousands of clones, about 90% of them found once; the top ten carry about 16%. The specimen was CD4+ or CD8+ T cells sorted from blood, collected in a trial of the OX40 agonist ivuxolimab. These receptors were taken from an adult with an advanced solid tumor such as melanoma, head and neck, liver or kidney cancer.

J is TRBJ2-2 and V is TRBV5-1, with 7 bases lining up with TRBD1. The CDR3 is 16 amino acids. Germline lookup yields CDR1 SGHRS and CDR2 YFSETQ. Trimming at V came to 3 bases and at J to 0 bases, leaving 5 bases not matched to a gene. The CDR3: CASSYTGAPNTGELFF. The CDR3 DNA is TGCGCCAGCAGCTACACAGGGGCTCCGAACACCGGGGAGCTGTTTTTT.

This chain connects TRBV5-6 to TRBJ1-5; 9 nucleotides agree with TRBD1. Germline V gives CDR1 SGHDT, CDR2 YYEEEE. V shed 3 bases and J 0 bases; nucleotides not matched to a gene: 7. This CDR3 is 17 amino acids long. In DNA, the CDR3 is TGTGCCAGCAGCTACGGGACAGGGAGCCTTAGCAATCAGCCCCAGCATTTT. Protein product: CASSYGTGSLSNQPQHF.

The chain couples TRBV30 to TRBJ1-2; 8 bases agree with TRBD1. CDR1 and CDR2 (germline): GTSNPN, SVGIG (reference sequence). The CDR3 covers 16 residues. With V trimmed by 4 bases and J by 3 bases, 13 bases remained unmatched. DNA of the CDR3: TGTGCCTGGATGTCTCAAGGGGCAGGGGGCCACTATGGCTACACCTTC. It codes for CAWMSQGAGGHYGYTF.

The rearrangement uses TRBV7-9 and TRBJ2-1; the D gene is possibly TRBD2 (6 bases). This CDR3 has 16 amino acids. Trimming left V 5 bases short and J 7 bases short, with 21 bases between. Germline CDR1 reads SEHNR; CDR2 reads FQNEAQ (reference sequence). The CDR3 reads CASSLSGGGLVNEQFF. CDR3 in DNA: TGTGCCAGCAGCCTATCCGGGGGAGGTTTGGTAAATGAGCAGTTCTTC.

This clone was observed a handful of times. The gene calls are TRBV27 and TRBJ2-5; 8 positions agree with TRBD2. The CDR3 covers 15 residues. Germline V gene sequence: CDR1 MNHEY, CDR2 SMNVEV (reference sequence). J gave up 9 bases and V 2 bases, and 11 bases lay outside the gene matches. The CDR3 loop reads CASSLEPSGAGAQYF. The DNA of the CDR3 is TGTGCCAGCAGTTTAGAGCCTAGCGGAGCGGGGGCCCAGTACTTC.

The chain has TRBV18 and TRBJ1-2; 10 bases are a match to TRBD1. Germline assignment: CDR1 KGHSH and CDR2 LQKENI. The CDR3 contains 16 residues. J lost 4 bases, V lost 2 bases, and 7 bases had no gene match. Here the CDR3 DNA reads TGTGCCAGCTCACCAGGACAGGGGGTATTTACCTATGGCTACACCTTC. This gives the protein CASSPGQGVFTYGYTF.

The chain links TRBV10-3 to TRBJ2-2; TRBD1 aligns across 8 bases. The CDR3 extends over 16 amino acids. The trim removed 10 bases at V and 6 bases at J, leaving 16 bases unmatched. The germline CDR1 and CDR2 sequences are ENHRY and SYGVKD. CDR3 coding DNA: TGTGCCACCACAAACGCGGACAGGGAAAGTTCCGGGGAGCTGTTTTTT. It yields the protein CATTNADRESSGELFF.

With regard to this clone: Its ends do not fully match the called genes, so a read error is possible. The chain combines TRBV2 with TRBJ1-5, with a possible D match to TRBD1 (5 bases). The length of the CDR3 is 14 residues. Germline V CDR1 and CDR2: SNHLY, FYNNEI. The CDR3 here is CASTELDTGWPQHF. The DNA of the CDR3 is TGTGCCAGCACTGAATTGGACACGGGGTGGCCCCAGCATTTT.

This clone counts as medium-sized. This chain joins TRBV7-9 and TRBJ1-1, with a possible D match to TRBD1 (6 bases). CDR1 is SEHNR and CDR2 is FQNEAQ in the germline V gene (reference sequence). With 6 bases removed from V and 1 base from J, the gap between germline ends came to 9 bases. The CDR3 consists of 13 residues. The DNA for the CDR3 is TGTGCCAGCAGGGACAGTCCGAACACTGAAGCTTTCTTT. Translating it yields CASRDSPNTEAFF.

The chain couples TRBV28 to TRBJ2-7, with TRBD1 matching 8 bases. CDR3 length: 14 residues. The V gene end was trimmed by 3 bases and the J gene end by 2 bases; junction bases not matched to a gene: 3. Germline loops: CDR1 MDHEN, CDR2 SYDVKM. The CDR3 nucleotides are TGTGCCAGCAGTTTCAGGGGGCGGACCTACGAGCAGTACTTC. Its translation: CASSFRGRTYEQYF.

The chain carries TRBV29-1 and TRBJ2-7; possible D gene TRBD1, 6 bases. Germline CDR1 SQVTM, CDR2 ANQGSEA. Trimming left V 0 bases short and J 10 bases short, with 10 bases between. The CDR3 spans 11 residues. The CDR3 sequence is CSVEDWGRQYF. The CDR3 DNA reads TGCAGCGTTGAAGACTGGGGGCGACAGTACTTC.

This clone was observed a single time. This rearrangement joins TRBV30 to TRBJ2-5, with D unclear. The length of the CDR3 is 13 residues. Germline V gene data show CDR1 as GTSNPN and CDR2 as SVGIG (reference sequence). V was shortened by 0 bases and J by 9 bases, with 14 bases between the two germline ends. The CDR3 DNA follows: TGTGCCTGGAGTGTAATGATAGATGGATCCCAGTACTTC. Translation: CAWSVMIDGSQYF.

The rearrangement links TRBV7-9 to TRBJ2-3, with a weak D call TRBD1 (5 bases). The germline gives CDR1 SEHNR, CDR2 FQNEAQ (reference sequence). The CDR3 extends over 16 amino acids. V was pared by 4 bases and J by 0 bases, with 14 bases between. This CDR3 is CASSSTVPTSTDTQYF. CDR3 bases: TGTGCCAGCAGCTCGACAGTCCCCACTAGCACAGATACGCAGTATTTT.

A single count supports this clone. V and J are TRBV27 and TRBJ2-1; 7 nucleotides align to TRBD2. The CDR3 consists of 11 residues. Germline V gene sequence: CDR1 MNHEY, CDR2 SMNVEV (reference sequence). V dropped 5 bases and J dropped 14; count of bases not matched to a gene: 6. The CDR3 reads CASSTREVEFF. DNA of the CDR3: TGTGCCAGCAGTACCCGGGAGGTCGAGTTCTTC.

Written as DNA, the CDR3 is TGTGCCAGCAGCTTAACTAGATGGGATACGCAGTATTTT. As protein: CASSLTRWDTQYF. This chain joins TRBV11-2 and TRBJ2-3; D is perhaps TRBD2 (5 bases). The CDR3 contains 13 residues. Germline loops: CDR1 SGHAT, CDR2 FQNNGV. The V gene lost 2 bases and the J gene lost 6 bases, with 9 bases spanning the gap.

This rearrangement joins TRBV6-6 to TRBJ1-2; 8 nucleotides agree with TRBD1. This CDR3 is built from 16 residues. After removal of 7 bases from V and 4 bases from J, the junction contained 14 bases not matched to a gene. The germline CDR1 and CDR2 sequences are MNHNY and SVGAGI (reference sequence). CDR3 loop: CASTNPTTGEGYGYTF. The CDR3 DNA sequence: TGTGCCAGCACCAACCCCACGACAGGGGAAGGCTATGGCTACACCTTC.

The chain uses TRBV27 and TRBJ2-7; 9 bases align to TRBD1. After removal of 8 bases from V and 4 bases from J, the junction contained 9 bases not matched to a gene. CDR1 and CDR2 from the germline V gene are MNHEY and SMNVEV (reference sequence). The CDR3 consists of 14 residues. The CDR3 sequence is CASQVQGASYEQYF. In nucleotides, the CDR3 is TGTGCCAGCCAGGTACAGGGGGCTTCTTACGAGCAGTACTTC.

This clone was picked up one time. V usage is TRBV27 and J usage is TRBJ2-7, with D possibly TRBD2 on 6 matching bases. The CDR3 is 13 residues long. Germline CDR1 and CDR2: MNHEY and SMNVEV (reference sequence). V was shortened by 6 bases and J by 7 bases, with 16 bases between the two germline ends. CDR3 coding DNA: TGTGCCAGCAGCCCGTCGGGAGCGAGAGAGCAGTACTTC. Encoded protein: CASSPSGAREQYF.

This rearrangement joins TRBV5-6 to TRBJ1-4; D is unresolved. The CDR3 is 14 amino acids. The V gene lost 1 base and the J gene lost 3 bases, with 7 bases spanning the gap. Per the germline V gene, CDR1 is SGHDT and CDR2 is YYEEEE. The CDR3 DNA is TGTGCCAGCAGCTTGCCTGGGGCTAATGAAAAACTGTTTTTT. Translated, it gives CASSLPGANEKLFF.

The V call is TRBV2, the J call TRBJ2-7; weak D call: TRBD2 (7 bases). The CDR3 runs to 15 residues. Germline CDR1 reads SNHLY; CDR2 reads FYNNEI. V was cut by 2 bases and J by 5 bases, with 16 bases left in between. The CDR3 loop reads CASSERGREPHEQYF. DNA for the CDR3: TGTGCCAGCAGTGAACGGGGGCGGGAGCCCCACGAGCAGTACTTC.

This clone was picked up one time. CDR3 protein: CASSPSTGGISYEQYF. The CDR3 nucleotides read TGTGCCAGCAGTCCTTCGACAGGGGGTATTTCCTACGAGCAGTACTTC. The chain couples TRBV28 to TRBJ2-7; the match to TRBD1 covers 9 bases. Germline lookup yields CDR1 MDHEN and CDR2 SYDVKM. This CDR3 comprises 16 residues. Losses at the gene ends were 5 bases for V and 1 base for J; bases not matched to a gene: 9.

Only one count was recorded for this clone. This rearrangement joins TRBV15 to TRBJ2-1, with 8 nucleotides matching TRBD1. The CDR3 has 16 amino acids. In germline, CDR1 is LNHNV, CDR2 YYDKDF (reference sequence). After removal of 0 bases from V and 7 bases from J, the junction contained 8 bases not matched to a gene. The CDR3: CATSRDLAGGMNEQFF. In nucleotides, the CDR3 is TGTGCCACCAGCAGAGATTTGGCAGGGGGCATGAATGAGCAGTTCTTC. The complete variable domain, with remaining parts taken from reference TRBV15 and TRBJ2-1, reads DAMVIQNPRYQVTQFGKPVTLSCSQTLNHNVMYWYQQKSSQAPKLLFHYYDKDFNNEADTPDNFQSRRPNTSFCFLDIRSPGLGDTAMYLCATSRDLAGGMNEQFFGPGTRLTVL.

Concerning this clone itself: Other DNA variants within this sample encode the same CDR3. The V and J genes are TRBV4-1 and TRBJ2-7, with 9 positions matching TRBD2. The germline gives CDR1 MGHRA, CDR2 YSYEKL. The ends lost 1 base at V and 2 bases at J; junction bases unmatched: 3. The CDR3 has 15 amino acids. CDR3 bases: TGCGCCAGCAGCCAAGGGCTAGCGGGAACCTACGAGCAGTACTTC. Protein product: CASSQGLAGTYEQYF.

This sequence joins TRBV7-6 and TRBJ2-2; TRBD2 agrees at 8 bases. Trimming at V came to 2 bases and at J to 8 bases, leaving 7 bases not matched to a gene. Germline V gene data show CDR1 as SGHVS and CDR2 as FNYEAQ. The length of the CDR3 is 15 residues. This CDR3 reads CASSLKSGSVGELFF. The CDR3 bases are TGTGCCAGCAGCTTAAAAAGCGGGAGTGTGGGGGAGCTGTTTTTT.

This clone was observed a single time. The chain uses TRBV27 and TRBJ2-7; 8 nucleotides match TRBD2. Germline values: CDR1 MNHEY, CDR2 SMNVEV (reference sequence). This CDR3 has 14 amino acids. The V and J ends lost 8 bases and 0 bases, in that order; junction bases with no gene match: 6. CDR3 DNA: TGTGCCAGCGCCTGGAGCGGGAGCTCCTACGAGCAGTACTTC. Protein sequence: CASAWSGSSYEQYF.